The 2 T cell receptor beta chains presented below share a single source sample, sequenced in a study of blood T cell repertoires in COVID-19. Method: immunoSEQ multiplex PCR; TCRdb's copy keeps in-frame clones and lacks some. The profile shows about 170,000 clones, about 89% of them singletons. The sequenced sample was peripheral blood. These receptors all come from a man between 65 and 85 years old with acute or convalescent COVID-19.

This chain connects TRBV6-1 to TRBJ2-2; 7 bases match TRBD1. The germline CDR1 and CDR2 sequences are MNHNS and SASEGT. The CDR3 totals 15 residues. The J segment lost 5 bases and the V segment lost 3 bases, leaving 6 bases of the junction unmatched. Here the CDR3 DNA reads TGTGCCAGCAGTGAGGCCGGGACAGAGACCGGGGAGCTGTTTTTT. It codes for CASSEAGTETGELFF.

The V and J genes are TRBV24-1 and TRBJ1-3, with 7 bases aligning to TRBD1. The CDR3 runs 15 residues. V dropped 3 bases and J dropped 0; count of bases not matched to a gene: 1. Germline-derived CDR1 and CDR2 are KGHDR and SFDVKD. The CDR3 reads CATSDGQDSGNTIYF. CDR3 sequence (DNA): TGTGCCACCAGTGATGGACAGGACTCTGGAAACACCATATATTTT.